Below are 26 T cell receptor beta chains sequenced from a single sample in a study of T cells after yellow fever vaccination. A single record per CDR3 protein comes from TCRdb applying MiXCR to the 5' RACE reads. The data show about 50,000 distinct CDR3 sequences, around 6.5% seen once. Material: CD8+ T cells sorted from PBMCs, obtained on the day of the first yellow fever vaccination. The receptors derive from a man aged 18 to 30 who received the YFV17D yellow fever vaccine.

In this sample, this clonotype turned up many times. This chain uses TRBV6-5 with TRBJ2-7; D unresolved. With 0 bases removed from V and 5 bases from J, the gap between germline ends came to 11 bases. Germline values: CDR1 MNHEY, CDR2 SVGAGI. The CDR3 covers 14 residues. The CDR3 is CASSYSGAGNEQYF. Written as DNA, the CDR3 is TGTGCCAGCAGTTACTCGGGCGCTGGTAACGAGCAGTACTTC.

This clonotype was recorded at least ten times. The chain carries TRBV15 and TRBJ2-1; 10 bases are shared with TRBD1. The CDR3 has 14 amino acids. The germline gives CDR1 LNHNV, CDR2 YYDKDF (reference sequence). After removal of 9 bases from V and 0 bases from J, the junction contained 2 bases not matched to a gene. In DNA, the CDR3 is TGTGCCACTGGGACAGGGGTCTCCTACAATGAGCAGTTCTTC. Translated: CATGTGVSYNEQFF.

This clonotype was found many times. The J gene is TRBJ1-2, the V gene TRBV7-9; D is uncertain. The CDR3 is made up of 15 amino acids. Trimming removed 5 bases at V and 7 bases at J, with 20 bases between. Germline V lookup: CDR1 SEHNR, CDR2 FQNEAQ (reference sequence). The CDR3 loop is CASSPTGEDLSGYTF. The DNA of the CDR3 is TGTGCCAGCAGCCCAACCGGGGAGGACCTAAGTGGCTACACCTTC.

There are a few counts of this clonotype. The V gene is TRBV4-1, the J gene TRBJ2-1; either TRBD1 or TRBD2 may supply D (5 bases each). This CDR3 comprises 16 residues. With 1 base removed from V and 4 bases from J, the gap between germline ends came to 14 bases. Per the germline V gene, CDR1 is MGHRA and CDR2 is YSYEKL. DNA of the CDR3: TGCGCCAGCAGCCAAGGGAAACCGGGACGGTACAATGAGCAGTTCTTC. This translates into CASSQGKPGRYNEQFF.

At least ten counts were recorded for this clonotype. The chain has TRBV10-3 and TRBJ2-2; no clear D gene. This CDR3 region has 18 residues. The ends were cut back, 0 bases at V and 1 base at J, with 15 bases in the middle. The germline gives CDR1 ENHRY, CDR2 SYGVKD. CDR3: CAISESYVFTENTGELFF. The CDR3 DNA is TGTGCCATCAGTGAGTCTTATGTGTTCACGGAGAACACCGGGGAGCTGTTTTTT.

This clonotype has at least ten counts. The CDR3 DNA is TGTGCCAGCAGCCCTGCCCCCGGCCAATCTTACACAGATACGCAGTATTTT. As protein: CASSPAPGQSYTDTQYF. The gene calls are TRBV7-8 and TRBJ2-3; no firm D call. Trimming left V 5 bases short and J 2 bases short, with 20 bases between. This CDR3 comprises 17 residues. CDR1 is SGHVS and CDR2 is FQNEAQ in the germline V gene.

Points on this clonotype: One end of the junction fails to match germline, which may point to a read error. The genes are TRBV10-2 and TRBJ1-1, with TRBD1 matching 8 bases. CDR1 is WSHSY, CDR2 SAAADI, per germline. The CDR3 spans 11 residues. The CDR3 protein is CASSSTGEDFF. The CDR3 DNA reads as TGCGCCAGCAGTTCGACAGGGGAAGATTTCTTT.

In its sample, this clonotype was seen a few times. The V gene is TRBV7-8, the J gene TRBJ2-1; weak D call: TRBD2 (7 bases). Trimming stripped 1 base from V and 10 bases from J, with 17 bases between. Germline CDR1 SGHVS, CDR2 FQNEAQ. The CDR3 covers 15 residues. The CDR3 bases are TGTGCCAGCAGCTTAGTAGTAACGGGGGGCCGGGAGCAGTTCTTC. Its protein is CASSLVVTGGREQFF. Combining the CDR3 with reference TRBV7-8 and TRBJ2-1 gives the whole variable domain GAGVSQSPRYKVAKRGQDVALRCDPISGHVSLFWYQQALGQGPEFLTYFQNEAQLDKSGLPSDRFFAERPEGSVSTLKIQRTQQEDSAVYLCASSLVVTGGREQFFGPGTRLTVL.

This clonotype has a count of ten or more. The CDR3 reads CASSLGAGLWDTQYF. CDR3 DNA sequence: TGTGCCAGCAGCCTAGGAGCGGGACTATGGGATACGCAGTATTTT. The genes are TRBV7-6 and TRBJ2-3; 7 bases map to TRBD2. This CDR3 spans 15 amino acids. The germline V gene encodes CDR1 SGHVS and CDR2 FNYEAQ. V gave up 5 bases and J gave up 6 bases; unmatched junction bases: 11.

The J gene is TRBJ1-2, the V gene TRBV24-1; D is unclear. This CDR3 has 11 residues. Per germline, CDR1 KGHDR and CDR2 SFDVKD. The V and J ends lost 9 bases and 6 bases respectively, with 10 bases between them. Written as DNA, the CDR3 is TGTGCCACCGGCACGGGGAATGGCTACACCTTC. Translating it yields CATGTGNGYTF.

This clonotype was observed at least ten times. The chain couples TRBV4-1 to TRBJ2-5; TRBD2 matches at 9 bases. CDR1 and CDR2 from the germline V gene are MGHRA and YSYEKL. With 3 bases clipped from V and 0 bases from J, the junction kept 8 bases outside the gene matches. This CDR3 contains 17 residues. CDR3 residues: CASSHPASGANQETQYF. Written as DNA, the CDR3 is TGCGCCAGCAGCCATCCCGCTAGCGGGGCCAACCAAGAGACCCAGTACTTC.

This chain connects TRBV27 to TRBJ1-2; D gene uncertain. CDR3 length: 13 residues. Trimming pared 2 bases from V and 4 bases from J, leaving 8 bases between. Germline CDR1 is MNHEY and CDR2 is SMNVEV (reference sequence). The CDR3 sequence is CASSLGRFYGYTF. In nucleotides, the CDR3 is TGTGCCAGCAGTTTAGGGCGGTTCTATGGCTACACCTTC.

J is TRBJ2-3 and V is TRBV4-2; D remains unclear. The CDR3 has 14 amino acids. The V end lost 0 bases, the J end lost 6 bases, and 10 bases lay between the germline ends. The germline gives CDR1 LGHNA, CDR2 YNFKEQ. The CDR3 DNA sequence: TGTGCCAGCAGCCAAGATTCCGTTCCCGATACGCAGTATTTT. Amino acids: CASSQDSVPDTQYF.

This rearrangement joins TRBV4-2 to TRBJ2-5; the match to TRBD1 covers 8 bases. CDR1 LGHNA and CDR2 YNFKEQ come from the germline V gene. The CDR3 covers 15 residues. J lost 1 base, V lost 4 bases, and 5 bases had no gene match. CDR3 DNA sequence: TGTGCCAGCAGCCGACCAACAGGGGGCCAAGAGACCCAGTACTTC. It specifies CASSRPTGGQETQYF.

The chain uses TRBV7-3 and TRBJ2-1; 8 nucleotides match TRBD2. CDR3 size: 16 residues. The germline CDR1 and CDR2 sequences are SGHTA and FQGTGA. The trim removed 5 bases at V and 1 base at J, leaving 7 bases unmatched. In DNA, the CDR3 is TGTGCCAGCAGCCCACACGGCGGGGGGTCCTACAATGAGCAGTTCTTC. Its translation is CASSPHGGGSYNEQFF.

In this sample, this clonotype turned up a few times. V gene TRBV7-8 combines with J gene TRBJ1-6; 7 bases agree with TRBD1. Trimming took 5 bases from V and 8 from J; bases not matched to a gene: 12. This CDR3 is 16 amino acids long. Per germline, CDR1 SGHVS and CDR2 FQNEAQ. The CDR3 DNA reads TGTGCCAGCAGCCAAAAACAGGGGTGGGCCGATTCACCCCTCCACTTT. Protein: CASSQKQGWADSPLHF.

This clonotype was counted only a few times. V and J are TRBV4-2 and TRBJ1-5, with TRBD1 matching 8 bases. The V segment lost 1 base and the J segment 3 bases; nucleotides outside the gene matches: 11. Germline values: CDR1 LGHNA, CDR2 YNFKEQ. The CDR3 is 18 amino acids. CDR3 region: CASSQGGLTGAINQPQHF. The CDR3 DNA is TGTGCCAGCAGCCAAGGGGGTCTGACAGGGGCAATCAATCAGCCCCAGCATTTT.

Notes on this clonotype: The junction departs from germline at one end; a sequencing error may be responsible. The chain carries TRBV24-1 and TRBJ2-1, with D perhaps matching TRBD2 (6 bases). The germline CDR1 and CDR2 sequences are KGHDR and SFDVKD. CDR3 size: 15 residues. CDR3 sequence reads: CATSPGAGSFDELFF. CDR3 nucleotides: TGTGCCACCAGTCCGGGAGCAGGGAGTTTCGATGAGCTGTTCTTC.

This clonotype was observed a handful of times. The chain couples TRBV11-2 to TRBJ2-3, with 10 bases identical to TRBD2. The length of the CDR3 is 19 residues. Germline lookup yields CDR1 SGHAT and CDR2 FQNNGV. V lost 6 bases to trimming and J lost 2 bases; unmatched junction nucleotides: 17. The DNA of the CDR3 is TGTGCCAGCAGTTCCCCGACTAGCGGGTACCAATCTTACACAGATACGCAGTATTTT. It translates to CASSSPTSGYQSYTDTQYF.

This chain uses TRBV6-1 with TRBJ2-1; unclear D gene. The germline CDR1 and CDR2 sequences are MNHNS and SASEGT. V shed 0 bases and J shed 10 bases, with 13 bases lying between them. There are 14 residues in the CDR3. CDR3 DNA sequence: TGTGCCAGCAGTGAAGCGGGAACCGCCAGGGAGCAGTTCTTC. It codes for CASSEAGTAREQFF.

This clonotype was observed at least ten times. V usage is TRBV20-1 and J usage is TRBJ2-3; 12 nucleotides line up with TRBD2. Germline trimming cut 4 bases from V and 5 bases from J; bases unmatched to any gene: 4. The CDR3 runs 14 residues. Germline V gives CDR1 DFQATT, CDR2 SNEGSKA (reference sequence). The CDR3 reads CSAKLAGGVDTQYF. CDR3 in DNA: TGCAGTGCTAAACTAGCGGGGGGAGTAGATACGCAGTATTTT.

This clonotype showed up many times. The V and J genes are TRBV4-2 and TRBJ2-3; 9 bases are shared with TRBD2. The CDR3 totals 16 residues. The germline CDR1 and CDR2 sequences are LGHNA and YNFKEQ. V lost 1 base and J lost 1; bases outside the gene matches: 3. The CDR3 sequence: CASSQAGLAGTDTQYF. The CDR3 DNA reads as TGTGCCAGCAGCCAAGCGGGACTAGCAGGCACAGATACGCAGTATTTT.

This clonotype rates as medium-sized. The chain links TRBV7-3 to TRBJ2-1; 11 nucleotides align to TRBD2. The CDR3 has 15 residues. With 5 bases clipped from V and 5 bases from J, the junction kept 5 bases outside the gene matches. The germline gives CDR1 SGHTA, CDR2 FQGTGA. This chain's CDR3 is CASSVGLAGNNEQFF. The CDR3, as DNA: TGTGCCAGCAGCGTTGGACTAGCGGGTAACAATGAGCAGTTCTTC.

The table lists this clonotype with many counts. The CDR3 here is CASSYLGAGGRTGELFF. In nucleotides, the CDR3 is TGTGCCAGCAGTTACCTCGGGGCAGGGGGCAGAACCGGGGAGCTGTTTTTT. This chain uses TRBV6-2 or TRBV6-3 with TRBJ2-2, with 8 bases matching TRBD1. J gave up 5 bases and V 2 bases, and 10 bases lay outside the gene matches. This CDR3 is 17 amino acids long. Per germline, CDR1 MNHEY and CDR2 SVGEGT.

This clonotype was counted only a few times. The chain uses TRBV6-1 and TRBJ2-3; 10 nucleotides line up with TRBD2. V was pared by 7 bases and J by 7 bases, with 5 bases of the junction left unmatched. CDR1 and CDR2 from the germline V gene are MNHNS and SASEGT. The CDR3 totals 13 residues. CDR3 amino acids: CASKAGGPNTQYF. CDR3 sequence (DNA): TGTGCCAGCAAAGCGGGGGGGCCGAATACGCAGTATTTT.

Only a few counts were recorded for this clonotype. The chain has TRBV12-3 or TRBV12-4 and TRBJ2-7; D possibly matches TRBD1 or TRBD2 (5 bases each). The CDR3 has 14 residues. The ends were cut back, 2 bases at V and 7 bases at J, with 15 bases in the middle. This CDR3 reads CASSLQGLTGEQYV. The DNA for the CDR3 is TGTGCCAGCAGTTTACAGGGTTTGACGGGAGAGCAGTACGTC.